What follows is one TCR beta chain and its context. V gave up 1 base and J gave up 5 bases, with 15 bases separating them. CDR3 size: 15 residues. Germline V gives CDR1 SGHDN, CDR2 FVKESK. Here immunoSEQ multiplex PCR was the method, and the copy in TCRdb shows in-frame clones only, minus some. The sample carries 350,000 to 500,000 clones, about 90% recorded once. This entry belongs to a study of blood T cell repertoires in COVID-19. Sequencing input: peripheral blood. The chain carries TRBV14 and TRBJ2-7; D may be TRBD2 (6 bases). This sequence was found in a man between 18 and 35 years old with COVID-19, enrolled during active disease. In nucleotides, the CDR3 is TGTGCCAGCAGCCAAGGGTTAGCGGTAGGGAACGAGCAGTACTTC. Protein product: CASSQGLAVGNEQYF.